The T cell receptor beta chain described here comes from a study of blood T cell repertoires in COVID-19. About the study: Acute-phase and convalescent COVID-19 samples originated in the United States, Italy and Spain. T cells, B-cell-depleted T cells, or PBMCs provided the cDNA or gDNA that served as material.

Using immunoSEQ multiplex PCR, the repertoire was profiled, and TCRdb retains in-frame clones only, with some absent. The sample yields under 300,000 clones, approximately 92% seen once. Participant-reported clinical history was the basis for cohort assignment. CDR3 length equals 13 residues. The germline V gene has CDR1 SQVTM and CDR2 ANQGSEA. The source material was PBMCs or T cells enriched from blood (not recorded which). The source is a woman younger than 35 who had recovered from COVID-19. The chain carries TRBV29-1 and TRBJ1-5; D possibly corresponds to TRBD1 (5 bases). The CDR3 region is CRGDNHSNQPQHF. CDR3 sequence (DNA): TGCAGAGGGGATAACCATAGCAATCAGCCCCAGCATTTT.